The sequence of this TCR beta chain was determined in a study of T cell repertoires in cytomegalovirus infection. The wider study: Public TCR beta signatures were indicative of both CMV infection and a matching HLA type.

There are many counts of this clonotype. Its antigen remains unidentified. One entry per CDR3 protein results from TCRdb running MiXCR on the reads. The repertoire holds 250,000 to 300,000 distinct CDR3 sequences, roughly 15% seen once, with around 9.5% in the top ten. General study results and limits: CMV-specific TCR beta clonotypes restricted by HLA-C dominated the ex vivo response.

The CDR3 covers 18 residues. Trimming removed 4 bases from V and 0 bases from J, with 22 bases in between. Germline-derived CDR1 and CDR2 are MGHRA and YSYEKL. The specimen sequenced was PBMCs. This TCR derives from a human donor in good health (CMV status not recorded). Some clones in this sample may be carry-over from other donors' samples. J is TRBJ2-7 and V is TRBV4-1, with D perhaps given as TRBD1 or TRBD2 (6 bases each). The CDR3, as DNA: TGCGCCAGCAGCCTCCTGAAGGGGGGAATCGACAGCTCCTACGAGCAGTACTTC. The encoded protein is CASSLLKGGIDSSYEQYF.